These T cell receptor beta chains were read from a single sample in a study of blood T cell repertoires in COVID-19. The protocol was immunoSEQ multiplex PCR, while the TCRdb copy is restricted to in-frame clones and leaves out a portion. The table has about 130,000 clones, 90% seen once. Sequenced input: peripheral blood. The receptors come from a man between 45 and 60 years old with active COVID-19. Each CDR3 is given with its conserved first and last residue. The order of the fields is J gene, D gene, CDR3 length, V gene, clone size, CDR3 protein, CDR3 DNA. D genes are given only for firm matches. Clone size, where shown, is once, few, many, or a class for clones that have expanded.

TRBJ2-2,.,13,TRBV2,.,CASNGANTGELFF,TGTGCCAGCAACGGGGCGAACACCGGGGAGCTGTTTTTT
TRBJ1-2,.,15,TRBV5-4,few,CASSLGTVGDYGYTF,TGTGCCAGCAGCTTGGGCACGGTAGGAGACTATGGCTACACCTTC
TRBJ1-5,TRBD1,15,TRBV4-2,.,CASSSGQISNQPQHF,TGTGCCAGCAGCTCGGGACAGATTAGCAATCAGCCCCAGCATTTT
TRBJ2-1,.,13,TRBV24-1,.,CATSGARYNEQFF,TGTGCCACCAGTGGGGCCAGATACAATGAGCAGTTCTTC
TRBJ2-1,TRBD1,18,TRBV18,.,CASSPPVSGQGKYNEQFF,TGTGCCAGCTCACCTCCCGTTTCGGGACAGGGGAAATACAATGAGCAGTTCTTC
TRBJ1-2,TRBD1,18,TRBV5-5,.,CASSLALTGDTTNYGYTF,TGTGCCAGCAGCTTGGCCCTGACAGGGGACACCACTAACTATGGCTACACCTTC
TRBJ2-1,TRBD2,15,TRBV2,.,CASSWAGGSYNEQFF,TGTGCCAGTAGTTGGGCGGGAGGGAGCTACAATGAGCAGTTCTTC
TRBJ2-5,TRBD1,15,TRBV5-6,.,CASSLDHRGEETQYF,TGTGCCAGCAGTCTGGATCACAGGGGGGAAGAGACCCAGTACTTC
TRBJ1-3,.,11,TRBV6-5,.,CASSQGNTIYF,TGTGCCAGCAGCCAAGGAAACACCATATATTTT
TRBJ2-7,.,15,TRBV9,.,CASSVGAIPVHEQYF,TGTGCCAGCAGCGTAGGGGCAATCCCGGTCCACGAGCAGTACTTC
TRBJ2-1,TRBD2,17,TRBV24-1,.,CATSDPFGSGSPNEQFF,TGTGCCACCAGTGACCCCTTTGGGAGCGGGAGTCCCAATGAGCAGTTCTTC
TRBJ1-6,TRBD1,14,TRBV6-5,few,CASSLDRGNSPLHF,TGTGCCAGCAGTCTTGACAGGGGTAATTCACCCCTCCACTTT
TRBJ1-1,TRBD1,17,TRBV15,.,CATSRADRGRGNTEAFF,TGTGCCACCAGCAGAGCAGACAGGGGACGAGGGAACACTGAAGCTTTCTTT
TRBJ1-2,.,13,TRBV4-1,.,CASSQEMTGGYTF,TGCGCCAGCAGCCAAGAGATGACGGGTGGCTACACCTTC
TRBJ2-1,.,13,TRBV7-9,.,CASSLIDLSQQFF,TGTGCCAGCAGCTTAATCGATCTGAGTCAGCAGTTCTTC
TRBJ2-1,.,14,TRBV30,.,CAWSVERAHNEQFF,TGTGCCTGGAGTGTAGAGCGAGCACACAATGAGCAGTTCTTC
TRBJ1-6,.,14,TRBV11-3,.,CASSLGQNNSPLHF,TGTGCCAGCAGCTTAGGCCAGAATAATTCACCCCTCCACTTT
TRBJ1-1,.,14,TRBV5-6,.,CASSLAPLDREAFF,TGTGCCAGCAGCTTGGCTCCCCTAGACAGAGAAGCTTTCTTT
TRBJ2-7,TRBD1,15,TRBV27,.,CASSVRTGLNYEQYF,TGTGCCAGCAGTGTCCGGACAGGGTTAAACTACGAGCAGTACTTC
TRBJ1-4,.,15,TRBV21-1,once,CASGQKRATNEKLFF,TGTGCCAGCGGGCAAAAGAGGGCAACTAATGAAAAACTGTTTTTT
TRBJ1-2,.,13,TRBV19,.,CASSMRGSYGYTF,TGTGCCAGTAGTATGAGGGGGTCCTATGGCTACACCTTC
TRBJ2-5,TRBD2,17,TRBV11-2,once,CASSSGGAGGGRETQYF,TGTGCCAGCAGCTCCGGGGGAGCGGGAGGAGGGCGGGAGACCCAGTACTTC
TRBJ1-2,.,14,TRBV7-3,.,CASRSLGENYGYTF,TGTGCCAGCAGGTCCCTGGGAGAGAACTATGGCTACACCTTC
TRBJ2-1,TRBD2,17,TRBV7-8,.,CASSKGAGTSGYNEQFF,TGTGCCAGCAGCAAAGGCGCCGGGACTAGCGGTTACAATGAGCAGTTCTTC
TRBJ1-5,TRBD1,15,TRBV18,.,CASSQSGGRNQPQHF,TGTGCCAGCTCACAATCAGGGGGTCGCAATCAGCCCCAGCATTTT
TRBJ2-1,TRBD2,15,TRBV27,few,CASAGGALGYNEQFF,TGTGCCAGCGCCGGGGGGGCGCTAGGGTACAATGAGCAGTTCTTC
TRBJ2-5,.,14,TRBV27,.,CASSSYGPRETQYF,TGTGCCAGCAGTTCTTATGGGCCCCGGGAGACCCAGTACTTC
TRBJ1-3,.,15,TRBV3-1/TRBV3-2,.,CASSPDRFSGNTIYF,TGTGCCAGCAGCCCAGACAGGTTCTCTGGAAACACCATATATTTT